This is a list of T cell receptor beta chains from one sample in a study of blood T cell repertoires in COVID-19. Data came from immunoSEQ multiplex PCR; TCRdb stores just in-frame clones and leaves some out. The data show some 400,000 clones, with 80% to 90% seen just once and 1% to 1.5% held by the top ten. Sequencing input: PBMCs or T cells enriched from blood (not recorded which). The receptors stem from a young man who had recovered from COVID-19. Both conserved end residues are part of each CDR3. The D gene is left open where the match is weak. Clone size is not always given. Where it is, it says once, few, many or a class for expanded clones.

V gene,J gene,D gene,clone size,CDR3 protein,CDR3 DNA
TRBV6-5,TRBJ1-1,-,-,CASSKGTSEAFF,TGTGCCAGCAGCAAAGGGACATCTGAAGCTTTCTTT
TRBV5-1,TRBJ2-5,-,-,CASSPRMDSLVTQYF,TGCGCCAGCAGCCCAAGAATGGACTCCCTTGTGACCCAGTACTTC
TRBV10-1,TRBJ1-1,-,-,CASSESTYGDSQEAFF,TGCGCCAGCAGTGAGTCGACCTACGGGGATTCGCAGGAAGCTTTCTTT
TRBV10-3,TRBJ1-2,TRBD1,few,CAISSRGPRNYGYTF,TGTGCCATCAGTTCCAGGGGGCCTCGTAACTATGGCTACACCTTC
TRBV7-2,TRBJ1-2,-,-,CASSSPSVGSYGYTF,TGTGCCAGCAGCTCCCCCTCGGTTGGGAGTTATGGCTACACCTTC
TRBV15,TRBJ1-5,-,-,CATSRDLGNQPQHF,TGTGCCACCAGCAGAGATCTCGGGAATCAGCCCCAGCATTTT
TRBV7-2,TRBJ2-1,-,-,CASSLGYHNEQFF,TGTGCCAGCAGCTTAGGCTACCATAATGAGCAGTTCTTC
TRBV18,TRBJ2-5,-,once,CASSPSGGGVLRETQYF,TGTGCCAGCTCACCTTCTGGGGGCGGAGTTCTAAGAGAGACCCAGTACTTC
TRBV12-3/TRBV12-4,TRBJ2-5,-,-,CASSLGFGETQYF,TGTGCCAGCAGTTTAGGGTTTGGCGAGACCCAGTACTTC
TRBV4-2,TRBJ2-4,-,-,CASSQGGGLAKNIQYF,TGTGCCAGCAGCCAAGGGGGGGGCCTAGCCAAAAACATTCAGTACTTC
TRBV30,TRBJ1-1,-,-,CAWKRDIAEAFF,TGTGCCTGGAAGAGGGACATAGCTGAAGCTTTCTTT
TRBV2,TRBJ1-3,-,-,CATRSQAGNTIYF,TGTGCCACCCGAAGTCAGGCTGGAAACACCATATATTTT
TRBV30,TRBJ1-6,-,-,CAWIRSGGSPLHF,TGTGCCTGGATAAGGTCTGGCGGTTCACCCCTCCACTTT
TRBV9,TRBJ1-2,-,-,CASSSGTSGYTF,TGTGCCAGCAGCTCTGGGACTTCTGGCTACACCTTC
TRBV18,TRBJ1-2,-,few,CASSDNNYGYTF,TGTGCCAGCTCAGACAATAACTATGGCTACACCTTC
TRBV5-6,TRBJ2-7,TRBD2,-,CASSQEIYRTSDEQYF,TGTGCCAGCAGCCAAGAAATTTACAGGACTAGCGACGAGCAGTACTTC
TRBV7-9,TRBJ2-1,TRBD2,-,CASSLALAGGYNEQFF,TGTGCCAGCAGCTTAGCGCTAGCGGGGGGGTACAATGAGCAGTTCTTC
TRBV10-3,TRBJ1-4,TRBD1,few,CATSTTGGSRRRQLFF,TGTGCCACGTCAACGACAGGGGGAAGCCGTAGGAGGCAACTGTTTTTT
TRBV5-1,TRBJ1-3,TRBD1,-,CASSWGDRHSGNTIYF,TGCGCCAGCAGCTGGGGGGACAGGCACTCTGGAAACACCATATATTTT
TRBV7-2,TRBJ1-1,TRBD1,once,CASSLTGGQDTEAFF,TGTGCCAGCAGCTTAACGGGGGGACAGGACACTGAAGCTTTCTTT